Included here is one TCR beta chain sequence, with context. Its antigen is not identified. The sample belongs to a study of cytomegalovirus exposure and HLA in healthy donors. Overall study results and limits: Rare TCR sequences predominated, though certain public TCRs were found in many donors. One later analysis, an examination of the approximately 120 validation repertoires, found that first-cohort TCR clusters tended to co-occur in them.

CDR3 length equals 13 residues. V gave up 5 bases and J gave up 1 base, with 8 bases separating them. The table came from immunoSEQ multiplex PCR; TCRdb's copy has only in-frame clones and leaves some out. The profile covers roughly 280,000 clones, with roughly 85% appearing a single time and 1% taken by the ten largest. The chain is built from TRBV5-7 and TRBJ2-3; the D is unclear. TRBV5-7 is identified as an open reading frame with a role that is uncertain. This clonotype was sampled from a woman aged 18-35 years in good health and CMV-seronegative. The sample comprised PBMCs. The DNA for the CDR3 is TGTGCCAGCAGATCCCTTCGCACAGATACGCAGTATTTT. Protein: CASRSLRTDTQYF.